This T cell receptor beta chain was captured in a study of T cell changes during pregnancy in multiple sclerosis. Germline lookup yields CDR1 MGHRA and CDR2 YSYEKL. Germline trimming cut 4 bases from V and 7 bases from J; bases unmatched to any gene: 13. This CDR3 is built from 17 residues. Clones were read by immunoSEQ multiplex PCR, and TCRdb kept only the in-frame ones, dropping some. The data contain approximately 73,000 clones, more than 90% of them singletons. The receptor was isolated from a female donor with multiple sclerosis, enrolled in a pregnancy study. Sample: CD4+ T cells from peripheral blood mononuclear cells, taken before pregnancy. The genes are TRBV4-1 and TRBJ2-2; TRBD2 agrees at 9 bases. CDR3 coding DNA: TGCGCCAGCAGCCCAACTCTGGGCGGGAGGGCCAACGGGGAGCTGTTTTTT. It encodes CASSPTLGGRANGELFF.